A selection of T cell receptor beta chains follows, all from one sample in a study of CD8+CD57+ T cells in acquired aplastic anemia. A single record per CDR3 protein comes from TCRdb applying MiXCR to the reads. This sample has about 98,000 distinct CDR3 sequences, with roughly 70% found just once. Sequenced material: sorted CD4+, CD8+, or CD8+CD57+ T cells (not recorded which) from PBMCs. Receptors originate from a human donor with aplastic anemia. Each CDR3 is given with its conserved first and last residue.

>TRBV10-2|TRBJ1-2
CASSESGGEGYTF
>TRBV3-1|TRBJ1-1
CASSHQGGSEAFF
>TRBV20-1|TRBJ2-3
CSARASGLSTDTQYF
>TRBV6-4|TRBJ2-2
CASSDSRAGDHTGELFF
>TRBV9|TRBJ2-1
CASSGDRCNEQFF
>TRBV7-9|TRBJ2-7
CASGEGVTYEQYF
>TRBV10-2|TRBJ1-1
CASTQQQNTEAFF
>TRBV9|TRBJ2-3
CASSVGDSTDTQYF
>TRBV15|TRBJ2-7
CATSPGASYEQYF
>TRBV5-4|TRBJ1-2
CASSLEGDGYTF
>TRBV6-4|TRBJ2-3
CASRGLAGGTDTQYF
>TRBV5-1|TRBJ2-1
CASSLEGSWDEQFF
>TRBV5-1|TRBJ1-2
CASSSTMIAHPSAIYGYTF
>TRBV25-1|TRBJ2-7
CASSEGTALPYEQYF
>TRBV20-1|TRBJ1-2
CSADKGVGYGYTF
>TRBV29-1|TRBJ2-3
CSVRRESGDTQYF
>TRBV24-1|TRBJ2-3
CATSDRGTDTQYF
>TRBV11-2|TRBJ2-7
CASSLQSTGTTYEQYF
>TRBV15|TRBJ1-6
CATSGGRDSNSPLHF
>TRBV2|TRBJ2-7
CASSQNRELEQYF
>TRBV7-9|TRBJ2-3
CASIGGTDTQYF
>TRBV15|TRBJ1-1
CATSRDVEGSTEAFF
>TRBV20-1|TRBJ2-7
CSVGGQGHHEQYF
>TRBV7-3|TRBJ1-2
CARASASNYGYTF